This T cell receptor beta chain stems from a study of T cell responses to AZD1222 COVID-19 vaccine. Regarding this clone: Its specificity is not known.

Study observations and caveats: Spike-specific TCR depth and breadth grew after two AZD1222 doses. There were repertoire samples only from the period after the peak T cell response. It should be noted that donors were predominantly white British and more often female, and clonal diversity was possibly underestimated.

Germline assignment: CDR1 SGHAT and CDR2 FQNNGV. Trimming cost V 4 bases and J 2 bases; bases outside gene matches: 15. This CDR3 has 18 amino acids. Assay: immunoSEQ multiplex PCR; the TCRdb copy retains only in-frame clones and omits some. The sample has 110,000 to 150,000 clones; about nine tenths are singletons. The rearrangement joins TRBV11-2 to TRBJ2-7, with TRBD1 identical over 9 bases. This material consisted of peripheral blood, taken 28 days after the second AZD1222 dose. This clonotype was obtained from an adult who received the AZD1222 COVID-19 vaccine. The CDR3 here is CASSSLGGGTGRTYEQYF. The CDR3 nucleotides read TGTGCCAGCAGCTCATTGGGAGGCGGGACAGGGAGGACCTACGAGCAGTACTTC.